Listed below are T cell receptor beta chains from one sample, sequenced in a study of T cells in Graves' hyperthyroidism and ophthalmopathy. TCRdb passed the multiplex PCR reads through MiXCR, listing each CDR3 protein once. This table holds some 570,000 distinct CDR3 sequences, 14% found once. Sample: blood. These TCRs come from a woman between 18 and 29 years old with Graves' ophthalmopathy. The conserved cysteine and the conserved F or W are not part of the CDR3 here.

CDR3 protein,V gene,J gene
ASSPGQGAGANVLT,TRBV2,TRBJ2-6
ASSDQRGANGYT,TRBV6-1,TRBJ1-2
ASSIRDRDTQY,TRBV19,TRBJ2-3
ASSPGEAQPQH,TRBV7-9,TRBJ1-5
ASRLAGRNEQY,TRBV5-1,TRBJ2-7
ATSDSQGAGETQY,TRBV24-1,TRBJ2-5
ASSLGTRKNIQY,TRBV7-9,TRBJ2-4
ASSFTGQGFSQY,TRBV7-8,TRBJ2-4
ASSVKGPEFRLAGGGSSYNEQF,TRBV9,TRBJ2-1
SAIGRAYYGYT,TRBV20-1,TRBJ1-2
ASSLEYRLYQETQY,TRBV5-5,TRBJ2-5
ASSRGLAGSGEQF,TRBV7-2,TRBJ2-1
SASRLGWYQPQH,TRBV20-1,TRBJ1-5
ASSPSGRIEQF,TRBV11-2,TRBJ2-1
SARGTGGYDGVPQPQH,TRBV20-1,TRBJ1-5
ASSPSRGGNTEAF,TRBV6-1,TRBJ1-1
ASSLMGGTNEKLF,TRBV28,TRBJ1-4
ASSFDFTGELF,TRBV5-8,TRBJ2-2
ASSPRGANEQF,TRBV27,TRBJ2-1
ASSYSRRGHQETQY,TRBV6-5,TRBJ2-5
ASSLSKVAGPTDTQY,TRBV7-3,TRBJ2-3
ASSPSGRVSYEQY,TRBV6-1,TRBJ2-7
ASTKGWHGELF,TRBV12-3/TRBV12-4,TRBJ2-2
ASSVGGASNTQY,TRBV2,TRBJ2-3
ASSLWDTRRDEQY,TRBV12-3/TRBV12-4,TRBJ2-7
ASQGLAGGGGKNIQY,TRBV28,TRBJ2-4
ASSFALNQPQH,TRBV6-1,TRBJ1-5
AGSDGGSGNTIY,TRBV6-2/TRBV6-3,TRBJ1-3
ASSEPGQGNTEAF,TRBV7-9,TRBJ1-1
ASSDLNSGSSYNEQF,TRBV2,TRBJ2-1
ASSTGQDGQPQH,TRBV7-9,TRBJ1-5
AISESTGQETQY,TRBV10-3,TRBJ2-5
ASSWLATNEQF,TRBV6-2/TRBV6-3,TRBJ2-1
ASSYRWVWLAGVDEQY,TRBV6-5,TRBJ2-7
ASTASGGDQPQH,TRBV2,TRBJ1-5
SAPDRGETQY,TRBV20-1,TRBJ2-5
ASSAGQGNYEQY,TRBV9,TRBJ2-7
ASRGTSLNYGYT,TRBV3-1,TRBJ1-2
ASSLSGDTEDF,TRBV5-1,TRBJ1-1
ASSLGRGNYNEQF,TRBV7-9,TRBJ2-1